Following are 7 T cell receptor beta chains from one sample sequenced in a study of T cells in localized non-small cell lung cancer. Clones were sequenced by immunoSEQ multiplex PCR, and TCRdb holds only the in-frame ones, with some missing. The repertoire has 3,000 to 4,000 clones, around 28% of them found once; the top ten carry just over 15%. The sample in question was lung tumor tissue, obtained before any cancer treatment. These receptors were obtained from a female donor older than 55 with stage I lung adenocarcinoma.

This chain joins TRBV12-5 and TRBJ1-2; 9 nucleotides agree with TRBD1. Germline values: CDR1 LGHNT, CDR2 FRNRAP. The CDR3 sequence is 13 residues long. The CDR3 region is CANPDRGNYGYTF. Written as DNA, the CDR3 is TGTGCCAACCCGGACAGGGGTAACTATGGCTACACCTTC.

The CDR3 DNA follows: TGTGCCAGCTCACCACCGGCAGGGGCGGCCTACGAGCAGTACTTC. Protein product: CASSPPAGAAYEQYF. This chain uses TRBV18 with TRBJ2-7; D might be TRBD1 (6 bases). Looked up from germline, CDR1 is KGHSH and CDR2 is LQKENI. Trimming pared 0 bases from V and 2 bases from J, leaving 11 bases between. The CDR3 has 15 residues.

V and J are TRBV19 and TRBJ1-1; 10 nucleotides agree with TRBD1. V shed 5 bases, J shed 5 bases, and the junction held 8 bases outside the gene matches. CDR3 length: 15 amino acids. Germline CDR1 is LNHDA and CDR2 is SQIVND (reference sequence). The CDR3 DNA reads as TGTGCCAGTAGTCGGGACAGGGGCGAAGGAACTGAAGCTTTCTTT. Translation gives CASSRDRGEGTEAFF. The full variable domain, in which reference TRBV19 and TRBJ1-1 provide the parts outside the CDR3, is DGGITQSPKYLFRKEGQNVTLSCEQNLNHDAMYWYRQDPGQGLRLIYYSQIVNDFQKGDIAEGYSVSREKKESFPLTVTSAQKNPTAFYLCASSRDRGEGTEAFFGQGTRLTVV.

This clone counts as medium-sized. Here the CDR3 DNA reads TGTGCCAGCAGTATAGGGGGGCGCAACACTGAAGCTTTCTTT. Its protein product is CASSIGGRNTEAFF. The chain joins TRBV11-3 to TRBJ1-1, with a tentative D call TRBD1 (6 bases). There are 14 residues in the CDR3. Germline V gives CDR1 SGHNT, CDR2 YENEEA. Trimming cost V 6 bases and J 2 bases, with 13 bases left between them.

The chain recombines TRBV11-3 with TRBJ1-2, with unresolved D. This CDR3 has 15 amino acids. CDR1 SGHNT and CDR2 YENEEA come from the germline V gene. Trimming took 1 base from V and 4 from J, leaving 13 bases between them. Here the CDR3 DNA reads TGTGCCAGCAGCTTAGTATGGGAGTCGACCTATGGCTACACCTTC. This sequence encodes CASSLVWESTYGYTF.

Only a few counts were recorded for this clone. CDR3 loop: CASSLAGASSGNTIYF. CDR3 coding DNA: TGTGCCAGCAGCTTGGCAGGGGCTTCCTCTGGAAACACCATATATTTT. V and J are TRBV7-8 and TRBJ1-3, with a tentative D call TRBD1 (6 bases). Germline-derived CDR1 and CDR2 are SGHVS and FQNEAQ. This CDR3 is built from 16 residues. Trimming took off 3 bases at V and 0 bases at J, with 12 bases between the two ends.

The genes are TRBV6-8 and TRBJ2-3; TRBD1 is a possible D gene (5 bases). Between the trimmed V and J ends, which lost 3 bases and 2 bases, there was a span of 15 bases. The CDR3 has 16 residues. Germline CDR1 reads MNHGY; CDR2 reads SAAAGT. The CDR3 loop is CASSYLQTVHTDTQYF. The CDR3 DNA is TGTGCCAGCAGTTATCTTCAGACAGTGCACACAGATACGCAGTATTTT.